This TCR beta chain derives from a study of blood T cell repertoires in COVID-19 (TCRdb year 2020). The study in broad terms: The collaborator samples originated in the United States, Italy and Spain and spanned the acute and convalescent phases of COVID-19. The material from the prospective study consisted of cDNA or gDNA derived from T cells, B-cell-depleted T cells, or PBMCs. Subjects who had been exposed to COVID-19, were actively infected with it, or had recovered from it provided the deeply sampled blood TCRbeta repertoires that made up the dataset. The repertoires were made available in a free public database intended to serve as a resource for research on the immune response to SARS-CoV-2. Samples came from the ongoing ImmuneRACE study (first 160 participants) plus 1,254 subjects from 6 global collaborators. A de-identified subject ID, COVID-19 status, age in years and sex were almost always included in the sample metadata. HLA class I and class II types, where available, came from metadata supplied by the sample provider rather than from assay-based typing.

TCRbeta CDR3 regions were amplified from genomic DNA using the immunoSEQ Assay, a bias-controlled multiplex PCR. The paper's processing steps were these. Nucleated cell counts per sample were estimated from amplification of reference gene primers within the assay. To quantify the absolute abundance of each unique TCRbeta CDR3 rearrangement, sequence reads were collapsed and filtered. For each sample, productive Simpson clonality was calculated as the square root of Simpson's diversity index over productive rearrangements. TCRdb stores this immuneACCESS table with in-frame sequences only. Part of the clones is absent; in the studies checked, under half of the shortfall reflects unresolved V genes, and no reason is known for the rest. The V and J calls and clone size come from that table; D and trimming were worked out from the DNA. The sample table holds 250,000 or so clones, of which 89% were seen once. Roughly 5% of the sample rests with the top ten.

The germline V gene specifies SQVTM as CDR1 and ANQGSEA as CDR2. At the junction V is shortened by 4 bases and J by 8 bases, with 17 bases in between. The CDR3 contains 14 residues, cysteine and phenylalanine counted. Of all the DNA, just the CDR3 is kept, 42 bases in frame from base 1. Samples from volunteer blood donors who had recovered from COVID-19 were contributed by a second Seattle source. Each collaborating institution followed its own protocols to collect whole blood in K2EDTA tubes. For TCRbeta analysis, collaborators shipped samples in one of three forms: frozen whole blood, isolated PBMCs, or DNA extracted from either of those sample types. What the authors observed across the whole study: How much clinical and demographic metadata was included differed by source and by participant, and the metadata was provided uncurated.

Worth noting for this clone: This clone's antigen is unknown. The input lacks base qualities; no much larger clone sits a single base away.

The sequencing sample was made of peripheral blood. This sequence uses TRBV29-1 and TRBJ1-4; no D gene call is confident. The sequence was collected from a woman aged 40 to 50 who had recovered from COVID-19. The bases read TGCAGCGTTGGAAAGTCAGCTCGAGGGGAAAAACTGTTTTTT. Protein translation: CSVGKSARGEKLFF.